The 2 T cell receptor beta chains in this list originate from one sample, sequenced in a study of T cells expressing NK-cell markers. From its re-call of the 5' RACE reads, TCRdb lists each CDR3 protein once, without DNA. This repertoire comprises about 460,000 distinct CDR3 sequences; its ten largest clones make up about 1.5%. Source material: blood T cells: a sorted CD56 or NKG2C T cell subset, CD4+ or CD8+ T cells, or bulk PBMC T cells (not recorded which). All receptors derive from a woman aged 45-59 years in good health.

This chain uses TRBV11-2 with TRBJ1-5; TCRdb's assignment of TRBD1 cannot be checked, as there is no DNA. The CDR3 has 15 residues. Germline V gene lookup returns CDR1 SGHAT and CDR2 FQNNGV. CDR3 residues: CASSLGGQLNQPQHF.

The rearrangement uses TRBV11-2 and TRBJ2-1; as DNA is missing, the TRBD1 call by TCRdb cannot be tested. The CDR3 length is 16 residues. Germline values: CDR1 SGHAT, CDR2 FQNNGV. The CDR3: CASMSFQGNSYNEQFF.